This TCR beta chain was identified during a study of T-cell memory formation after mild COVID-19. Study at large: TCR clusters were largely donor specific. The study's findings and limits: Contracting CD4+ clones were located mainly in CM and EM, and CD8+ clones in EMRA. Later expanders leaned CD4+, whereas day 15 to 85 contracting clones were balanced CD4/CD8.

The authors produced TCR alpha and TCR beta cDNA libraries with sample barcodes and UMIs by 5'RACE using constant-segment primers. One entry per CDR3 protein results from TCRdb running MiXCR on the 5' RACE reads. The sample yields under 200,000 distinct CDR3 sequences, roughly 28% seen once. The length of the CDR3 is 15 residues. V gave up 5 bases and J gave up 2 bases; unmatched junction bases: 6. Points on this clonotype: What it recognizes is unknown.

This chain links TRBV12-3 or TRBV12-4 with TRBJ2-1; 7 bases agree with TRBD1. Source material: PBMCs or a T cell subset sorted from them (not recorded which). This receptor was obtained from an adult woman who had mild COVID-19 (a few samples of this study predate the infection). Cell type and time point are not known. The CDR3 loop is CASSIPGTAYNEQFF. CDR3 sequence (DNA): TGTGCCAGCAGTATCCCCGGGACAGCCTACAATGAGCAGTTCTTC.